These T cell receptor beta chains were read from a single sample in a study of shared clonotypes between healthy human individuals. Sequencing was performed with immunoSEQ multiplex PCR; in TCRdb, only in-frame clones are kept and a portion is missing. Seen here are approximately 460,000 clones, approximately 71% observed once, and the top ten hold more than 10%. Material for sequencing was PBMCs. These TCRs come from a woman in her thirties or forties in good health. Some clones in this sample may be carry-over from other donors' samples. Both conserved end residues are part of each CDR3. The D gene is left open where the match is weak. The size of a clone is reported for some rows only, either as once, few or many, or as a class for expanded clones.

CDR3 length	V gene	D gene	clone size	J gene	CDR3 protein	CDR3 DNA
16	TRBV7-6	TRBD1	NA	TRBJ2-7	CASSIYPGQGNYEQYF	TGTGCCAGCAGTATTTACCCGGGACAGGGGAACTACGAGCAGTACTTC
17	TRBV30	NA	NA	TRBJ2-2	CAWGGSVGDKYTGELFF	TGTGCCTGGGGAGGGTCGGTCGGGGACAAATACACCGGGGAGCTGTTTTTT
13	TRBV5-1	TRBD1	NA	TRBJ2-5	CASSLTGGETQYF	TGCGCCAGCAGCCTGACAGGGGGCGAGACCCAGTACTTC
16	TRBV7-3	NA	NA	TRBJ2-2	CASSLRGERNTGELFF	TGTGCCAGCAGCTTAAGAGGGGAACGTAACACCGGGGAGCTGTTTTTT
14	TRBV10-3	TRBD1	NA	TRBJ2-1	CAIRNDRGYNEQFF	TGTGCCATCAGAAATGACAGGGGGTACAATGAGCAGTTCTTC
15	TRBV5-1	TRBD2	many	TRBJ2-3	CASSFLAVDTDTQYF	TGCGCCAGCAGCTTTCTAGCGGTTGACACAGATACGCAGTATTTT
16	TRBV5-1	TRBD2	once	TRBJ2-7	CASSLRTSGTPYEQYF	TGCGCCAGCAGCTTGAGGACTAGCGGAACACCCTACGAGCAGTACTTC
16	TRBV15	NA	NA	TRBJ1-5	CATSRGLPGGGQPQHF	TGTGCCACCAGCAGAGGGCTTCCTGGGGGAGGACAGCCCCAGCATTTT
17	TRBV5-4	NA	NA	TRBJ2-2	CASSPAMGGFTTGELFF	TGTGCCAGCAGCCCGGCGATGGGGGGCTTCACCACCGGGGAGCTGTTTTTT
15	TRBV7-9	NA	NA	TRBJ2-3	CASSLAWDPSDTQYF	TGTGCCAGCAGCTTAGCCTGGGACCCATCAGATACGCAGTATTTT
15	TRBV28	TRBD2	few	TRBJ2-7	CASVGREPTSYEQYF	TGTGCCAGCGTAGGGCGGGAGCCCACCTCCTACGAGCAGTACTTC
13	TRBV10-3	NA	NA	TRBJ2-7	CAISEAGTYEQYF	TGTGCCATCAGTGAAGCGGGCACCTACGAGCAGTACTTC
17	TRBV30	TRBD2	NA	TRBJ2-3	CAWGSGLAGGFTDTQYF	TGTGCCTGGGGGTCCGGACTAGCGGGAGGATTCACAGATACGCAGTATTTT
15	TRBV7-9	NA	NA	TRBJ1-2	CASSWSGTLTYGYTF	TGTGCCAGCAGCTGGTCCGGGACCCTTACCTATGGCTACACCTTC
15	TRBV6-1	NA	NA	TRBJ2-6	CASRGDNSGANVLTF	TGTGCCAGCAGGGGAGACAACTCTGGGGCCAACGTCCTGACTTTC
15	TRBV28	NA	NA	TRBJ2-3	CASSSQGPSTDTQYF	TGTGCCAGCAGTTCCCAGGGTCCTAGCACAGATACGCAGTATTTT
17	TRBV10-3	TRBD2	NA	TRBJ2-7	CAISEFAGTSGAYEQYF	TGTGCCATCAGTGAGTTTGCCGGGACTAGCGGGGCCTACGAGCAGTACTTC
13	TRBV7-2	NA	NA	TRBJ2-7	CASSSPPSAGQYF	TGTGCCAGCAGCTCTCCCCCTAGCGCCGGGCAGTACTTC
17	TRBV19	TRBD1	NA	TRBJ2-1	CASSIGPGRGPYNEQFF	TGTGCCAGTAGTATAGGGCCCGGCAGGGGGCCCTACAATGAGCAGTTCTTC
16	TRBV7-3	NA	NA	TRBJ2-1	CASSLDSWSSYNEQFF	TGTGCCAGCAGCTTAGACAGTTGGAGCTCCTACAATGAGCAGTTCTTC
14	TRBV29-1	NA	once	TRBJ2-2	CSVIQRQNTGELFF	TGCAGCGTAATACAACGGCAGAACACCGGGGAGCTGTTTTTT
18	TRBV28	TRBD2	few	TRBJ2-6	CASSLSTSGSAGANVLTF	TGTGCCAGCAGTTTATCGACTAGCGGGAGTGCTGGGGCCAACGTCCTGACTTTC
14	TRBV5-1	TRBD2	NA	TRBJ2-1	CASSLQRERSEQFF	TGCGCCAGCAGCTTGCAGCGGGAGAGAAGTGAGCAGTTCTTC
15	TRBV6-1	NA	NA	TRBJ2-7	CASSARGLKTYEQYF	TGTGCCAGCAGTGCGAGAGGGCTAAAGACCTACGAGCAGTACTTC
14	TRBV7-9	NA	NA	TRBJ1-2	CASSSGGGVYGYTF	TGTGCCAGCAGCTCCGGCGGGGGGGTCTATGGCTACACCTTC
13	TRBV27	NA	many	TRBJ2-7	CASSRGTTYEQYF	TGTGCCAGCAGCAGAGGGACAACCTACGAGCAGTACTTC